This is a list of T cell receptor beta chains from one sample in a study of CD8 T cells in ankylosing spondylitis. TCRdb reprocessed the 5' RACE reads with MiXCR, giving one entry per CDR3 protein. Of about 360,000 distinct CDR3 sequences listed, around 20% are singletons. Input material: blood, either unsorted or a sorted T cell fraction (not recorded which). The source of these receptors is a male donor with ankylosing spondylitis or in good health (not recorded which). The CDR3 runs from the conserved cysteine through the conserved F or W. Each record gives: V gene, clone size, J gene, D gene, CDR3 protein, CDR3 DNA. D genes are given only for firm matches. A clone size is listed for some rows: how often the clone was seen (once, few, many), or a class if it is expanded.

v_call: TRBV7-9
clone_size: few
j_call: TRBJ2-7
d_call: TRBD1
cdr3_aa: CASSSRQGSSYEQYF
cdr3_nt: TGTGCCAGCAGCTCCCGACAGGGAAGCTCCTACGAGCAGTACTTC

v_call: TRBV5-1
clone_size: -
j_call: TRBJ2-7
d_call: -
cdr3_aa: CASSLGEGTYEQYF
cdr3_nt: TGCGCCAGCAGCTTGGGGGAAGGCACCTACGAGCAGTACTTC

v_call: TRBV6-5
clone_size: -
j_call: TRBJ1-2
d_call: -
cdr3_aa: CATARPYGYTF
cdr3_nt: TGTGCCACCGCTCGACCTTATGGCTACACCTTC

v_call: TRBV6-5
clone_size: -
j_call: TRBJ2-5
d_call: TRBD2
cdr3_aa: CASSYTLAGAQETQYF
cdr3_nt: TGTGCCAGCAGTTACACTCTAGCGGGGGCCCAAGAGACCCAGTACTTC

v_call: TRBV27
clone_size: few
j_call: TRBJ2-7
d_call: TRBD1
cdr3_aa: CASSLAPGTALNEQYF
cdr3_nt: TGTGCCAGCAGTTTGGCCCCCGGGACAGCTCTCAACGAGCAGTACTTC

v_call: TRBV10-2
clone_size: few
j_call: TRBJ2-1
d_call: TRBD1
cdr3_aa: CASGTGLGSNEQFF
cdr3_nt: TGCGCCAGTGGGACAGGGTTGGGTTCGAATGAGCAGTTCTTC

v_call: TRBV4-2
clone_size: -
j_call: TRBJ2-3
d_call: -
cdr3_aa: CASSRTETDTQYF
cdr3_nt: TGTGCCAGCAGCCGCACGGAGACAGATACGCAGTATTTT

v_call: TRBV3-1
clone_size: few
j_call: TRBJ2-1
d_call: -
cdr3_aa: CASSQERGGGHYNEQFF
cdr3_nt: TGTGCCAGCAGCCAAGAAAGGGGCGGGGGACACTACAATGAGCAGTTCTTC

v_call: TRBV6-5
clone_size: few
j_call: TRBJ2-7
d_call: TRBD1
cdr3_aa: CASSYQGGTYEQYF
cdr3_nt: TGTGCCAGCAGTTACCAAGGGGGCACCTACGAGCAGTACTTC

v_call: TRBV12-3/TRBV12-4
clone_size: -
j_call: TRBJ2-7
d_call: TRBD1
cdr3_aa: CASSFEQGAYEQYF
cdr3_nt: TGTGCCAGCAGTTTTGAGCAGGGGGCCTACGAGCAGTACTTC

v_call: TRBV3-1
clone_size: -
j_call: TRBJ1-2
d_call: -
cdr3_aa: CASSQDVSDNYGYTF
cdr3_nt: TGTGCCAGCAGCCAAGATGTCAGTGACAACTATGGCTACACCTTC

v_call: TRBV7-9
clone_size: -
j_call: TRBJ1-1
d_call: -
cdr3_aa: CASSLEGSTEAFF
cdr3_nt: TGTGCCAGCAGCTTGGAGGGGAGCACTGAAGCTTTCTTT

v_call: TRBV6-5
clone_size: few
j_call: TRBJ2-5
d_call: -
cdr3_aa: CASRLTIPVKRTQYF
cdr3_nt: TGTGCCAGCAGGTTAACAATACCCGTCAAGAGAACCCAGTACTTC

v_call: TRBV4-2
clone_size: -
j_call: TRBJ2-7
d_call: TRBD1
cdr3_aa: CASSQGRTGERYF
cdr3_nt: TGTGCCAGCAGCCAAGGAAGAACAGGGGAGAGGTACTTC

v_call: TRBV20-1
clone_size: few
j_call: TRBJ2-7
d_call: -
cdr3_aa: CSARDLGGGDYEQYF
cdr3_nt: TGCAGTGCTAGAGATCTAGGAGGGGGCGATTACGAGCAGTACTTC

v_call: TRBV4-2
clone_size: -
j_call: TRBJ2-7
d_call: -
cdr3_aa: CASSQHAGGNEQYF
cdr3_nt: TGTGCCAGCAGCCAACATGCCGGGGGCAACGAGCAGTACTTC

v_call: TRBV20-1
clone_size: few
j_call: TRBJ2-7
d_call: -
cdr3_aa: CSVSDLGPQYF
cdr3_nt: TGCAGTGTCAGTGACCTTGGCCCGCAGTACTTC

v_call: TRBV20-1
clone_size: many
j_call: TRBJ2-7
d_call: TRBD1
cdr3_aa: CSAPGQGFYEQYF
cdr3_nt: TGCAGTGCTCCGGGACAGGGTTTTTACGAGCAGTACTTC

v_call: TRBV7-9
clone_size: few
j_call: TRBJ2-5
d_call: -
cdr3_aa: CASSSLRGNDQETQYF
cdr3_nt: TGTGCCAGCAGCTCCCTCCGGGGGAATGACCAAGAGACCCAGTACTTC

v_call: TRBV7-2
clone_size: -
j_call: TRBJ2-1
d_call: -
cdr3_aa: CASSLVTHNEQFF
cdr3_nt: TGTGCCAGCAGCTTAGTGACCCACAATGAGCAGTTCTTC

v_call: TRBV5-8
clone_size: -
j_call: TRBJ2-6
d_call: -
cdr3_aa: CASSLGINRVGANVLTF
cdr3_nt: TGTGCCAGCAGCCTAGGAATCAACAGGGTCGGGGCCAACGTCCTGACTTTC

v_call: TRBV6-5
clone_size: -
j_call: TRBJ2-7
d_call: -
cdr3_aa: CASSYSVASSYEQYF
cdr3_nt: TGTGCCAGCAGTTACTCGGTCGCTAGCTCCTACGAGCAGTACTTC

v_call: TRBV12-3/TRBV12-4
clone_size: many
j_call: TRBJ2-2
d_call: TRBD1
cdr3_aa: CASTLTGGYTGELFF
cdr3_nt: TGTGCCAGCACCCTCACAGGGGGTTACACCGGGGAGCTGTTTTTT

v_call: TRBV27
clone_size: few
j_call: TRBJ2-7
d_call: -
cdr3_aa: CASSSGLGSYEQYF
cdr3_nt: TGTGCCAGCAGTAGCGGGCTAGGTTCCTACGAGCAGTACTTC

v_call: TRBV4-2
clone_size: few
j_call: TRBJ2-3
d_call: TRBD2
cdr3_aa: CASSQDRLAGGPTDTQYF
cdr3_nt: TGTGCCAGCAGCCAAGATCGATTAGCGGGGGGGCCCACAGATACGCAGTATTTT

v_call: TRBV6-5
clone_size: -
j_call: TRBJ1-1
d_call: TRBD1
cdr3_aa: CASSFQGVPEAFF
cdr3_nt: TGTGCCAGCAGTTTCCAGGGGGTACCTGAAGCTTTCTTT

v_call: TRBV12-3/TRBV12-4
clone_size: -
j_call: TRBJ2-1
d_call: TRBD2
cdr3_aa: CASSFLPGLATADEQFF
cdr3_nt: TGTGCCAGCAGTTTTTTGCCGGGACTAGCGACCGCGGATGAGCAGTTCTTC

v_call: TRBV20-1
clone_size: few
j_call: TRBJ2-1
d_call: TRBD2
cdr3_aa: CSARRTSSYNEQFF
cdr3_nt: TGCAGTGCGCGGCGGACTAGCAGTTACAATGAGCAGTTCTTC

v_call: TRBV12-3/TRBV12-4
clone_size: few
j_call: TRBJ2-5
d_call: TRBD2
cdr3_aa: CASSLRGGGKETQYF
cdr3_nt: TGTGCCAGCAGTTTACGGGGGGGAGGGAAAGAGACCCAGTACTTC

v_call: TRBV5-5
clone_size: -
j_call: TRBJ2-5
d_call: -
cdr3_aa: CASWLPIQETQYF
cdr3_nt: TGTGCCAGTTGGCTCCCAATCCAAGAGACCCAGTACTTC

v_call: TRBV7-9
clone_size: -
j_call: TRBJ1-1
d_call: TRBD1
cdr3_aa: CASSLDRGRGAFF
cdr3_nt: TGTGCCAGCAGCCTCGACAGGGGGCGAGGAGCTTTCTTT

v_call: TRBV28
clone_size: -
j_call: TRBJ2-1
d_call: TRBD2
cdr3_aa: CASSLSGGASGGAFINEQFF
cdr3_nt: TGTGCCAGCAGTTTATCCGGCGGGGCTAGCGGGGGGGCCTTTATCAATGAGCAGTTCTTC

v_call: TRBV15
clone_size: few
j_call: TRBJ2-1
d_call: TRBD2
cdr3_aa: CATSATSGNNEQFF
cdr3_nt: TGTGCCACCAGCGCCACTAGCGGGAACAATGAGCAGTTCTTC

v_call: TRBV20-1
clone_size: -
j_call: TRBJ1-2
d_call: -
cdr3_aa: CSASPTGLNYGYTF
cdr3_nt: TGCAGTGCTAGCCCCACAGGGTTAAACTATGGCTACACCTTC

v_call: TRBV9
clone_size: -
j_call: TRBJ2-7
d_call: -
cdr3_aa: CASSDSGNYEQYF
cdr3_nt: TGTGCCAGCAGCGATTCAGGTAACTACGAGCAGTACTTC

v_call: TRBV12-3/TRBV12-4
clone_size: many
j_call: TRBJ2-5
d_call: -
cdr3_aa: CASSLAQDIRQETQYF
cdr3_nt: TGTGCCAGCAGTTTAGCGCAGGACATTCGCCAAGAGACCCAGTACTTC

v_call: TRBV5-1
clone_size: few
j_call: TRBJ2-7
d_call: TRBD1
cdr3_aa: CASSTGQGQTHEQYF
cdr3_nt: TGCGCCAGCAGCACGGGACAGGGACAAACACACGAGCAGTACTTC